The 16 T cell receptor beta chains in this list originate from one sample, sequenced in a study of T cell repertoires in cytomegalovirus infection. TCRdb reprocessed the reads via MiXCR and lists one record per CDR3 protein. The table lists about 770,000 distinct CDR3 sequences, around 29% of them singletons, with approximately 14% in the top ten. For these TCRs, the target antigens are not known. The sample was cultured CD8+ T cells from PBMCs, taken from culture after CMV antigen stimulation. These receptors were taken from a human donor in good health (CMV status not recorded). Some clones in this sample may be carry-over from other donors' samples.

The rearrangement links TRBV27 to TRBJ2-7; a weak D match, TRBD1 (6 bases). The germline V gene encodes CDR1 MNHEY and CDR2 SMNVEV (reference sequence). This CDR3 contains 16 residues. V was clipped by 2 bases and J by 2 bases, with 16 bases between them. CDR3 sequence: CASSLDKDRSPYEQYF. In nucleotides, the CDR3 is TGTGCCAGCAGTTTAGATAAAGACAGGAGCCCCTACGAGCAGTACTTC.

The chain combines TRBV19 with TRBJ2-7; a weak D match, TRBD1 (6 bases). Trimming removed 3 bases at V and 0 bases at J, with 12 bases between. Germline V lookup: CDR1 LNHDA, CDR2 SQIVND (reference sequence). The CDR3 length is 15 residues. This CDR3 reads CASSMGAVSSYEQYF. In nucleotides, the CDR3 is TGTGCCAGTAGTATGGGGGCCGTGAGCTCCTACGAGCAGTACTTC.

This chain joins TRBV3-1 and TRBJ1-1; D is possibly TRBD1 (5 bases). Deletions cut 4 bases from V and 5 bases from J, with 8 bases between. Germline V gene lookup returns CDR1 LGHDT and CDR2 YNNKEL (reference sequence). This CDR3 contains 12 residues. DNA for the CDR3: TGTGCCAGCAGCCGATGGGGGACTGAAGCTTTCTTT. Residues: CASSRWGTEAFF.

There are a few counts of this clonotype. The chain recombines TRBV6-5 with TRBJ2-6; 8 nucleotides line up with TRBD1. Germline CDR1 is MNHEY and CDR2 is SVGAGI. Trimming removed 4 bases from V and 0 bases from J; junction bases left unmatched: 8. The CDR3 extends over 18 amino acids. The CDR3 sequence is CASSSRDRQVSGANVLTF. In DNA, the CDR3 is TGTGCCAGCAGTTCCCGGGACAGGCAAGTCTCTGGGGCCAACGTCCTGACTTTC.

This rearrangement joins TRBV15 to TRBJ1-5; D uncertain. V was shortened by 0 bases and J by 0 bases, with 6 bases between the two germline ends. The germline CDR1 and CDR2 sequences are LNHNV and YYDKDF (reference sequence). The CDR3 runs to 15 residues. In DNA, the CDR3 is TGTGCCACCAGCAGAGAACACCATAGCAATCAGCCCCAGCATTTT. Translation: CATSREHHSNQPQHF. Complete variable domain (other parts from reference TRBV15 and TRBJ1-5): DAMVIQNPRYQVTQFGKPVTLSCSQTLNHNVMYWYQQKSSQAPKLLFHYYDKDFNNEADTPDNFQSRRPNTSFCFLDIRSPGLGDTAMYLCATSREHHSNQPQHFGDGTRLSIL.

This clonotype turned up a few times. The chain couples TRBV14 to TRBJ2-7; 7 bases line up with TRBD1. Germline assignment: CDR1 SGHDN and CDR2 FVKESK. The J segment lost 2 bases and the V segment lost 5 bases, leaving 6 bases of the junction unmatched. The CDR3 totals 14 residues. The chain's CDR3 is CASSNRDRPYEQYF. DNA of the CDR3: TGTGCCAGCAGCAACCGGGACAGACCCTACGAGCAGTACTTC.

The chain is built from TRBV7-4 and TRBJ2-7; D not certain. Germline V gene lookup returns CDR1 SGHVT and CDR2 SQSDAQ. The V end was cut by 1 base, the J end by 4 bases, with 8 bases between. This CDR3 contains 13 residues. The CDR3 bases are TGTGCCAGCAGCTTAGACCAGTGGTACGAGCAGTACTTC. It translates to CASSLDQWYEQYF. Using reference TRBV7-4 and TRBJ2-7 for the parts outside the CDR3, the full variable domain is GAGVSQSPRYKVAKRGRDVALRCDSISGHVTLYWYRQTLGQGSEVLTYSQSDAQRDKSGRPSGRFSAERPERSVSTLKIQRTEQGDSAVYLCASSLDQWYEQYFGPGTRLTVT.

This clonotype was counted only a few times. The chain combines TRBV6-2 or TRBV6-3 with TRBJ2-5; D gene ambiguous. Trimming cost V 4 bases and J 4 bases, with 10 bases left between them. Germline V gene lookup returns CDR1 MNHEY and CDR2 SVGEGT. The CDR3 loop spans 13 amino acids. This CDR3 reads CASSLLEPETQYF. CDR3 in DNA: TGTGCCAGCAGTTTGCTAGAACCAGAGACCCAGTACTTC.

This clonotype was detected ten times or more. The chain combines TRBV7-6 with TRBJ2-1; possibly TRBD2 for D (5 bases). CDR3 length: 17 amino acids. V lost 5 bases to trimming and J lost 0 bases, with 17 bases between them. Germline CDR1 SGHVS, CDR2 FNYEAQ. CDR3 loop: CASSGIPPGSSYNEQFF. CDR3 DNA: TGTGCCAGCAGCGGCATACCCCCGGGGAGCTCCTACAATGAGCAGTTCTTC.

The V gene is TRBV5-6, the J gene TRBJ1-5; no definite D call. The CDR3 length is 14 residues. V lost 0 bases and J lost 7, with 11 bases in between. Looked up from germline, CDR1 is SGHDT and CDR2 is YYEEEE. DNA for the CDR3: TGTGCCAGCAGCTTGGGGCAGAGGAAGCAGCCCCAGCATTTT. The encoded protein is CASSLGQRKQPQHF.

The chain carries TRBV11-2 and TRBJ2-6, with D possibly being TRBD2 (5 bases). V lost 5 bases to trimming and J lost 4 bases, with 12 bases between them. The germline gives CDR1 SGHAT, CDR2 FQNNGV. The CDR3 extends over 15 amino acids. The CDR3 loop reads CASSPVTGGANVLTF. The DNA of the CDR3 is TGTGCCAGCAGCCCCGTCACGGGAGGGGCCAACGTCCTGACTTTC.

In this sample, this clonotype turned up many times. The chain employs TRBV7-8 and TRBJ1-1, with TRBD1 identical over 8 bases. Germline loops: CDR1 SGHVS, CDR2 FQNEAQ. This CDR3 region has 18 residues. V lost 0 bases and J lost 0; bases outside the gene matches: 9. The CDR3 DNA sequence: TGTGCCAGCAGCTTAGCGAGGAGTACAGGGGGGATGAACACTGAAGCTTTCTTT. It translates to CASSLARSTGGMNTEAFF.

V and J are TRBV24-1 and TRBJ2-3, with 8 bases lining up with TRBD2. CDR3 length: 15 amino acids. Germline loops: CDR1 KGHDR, CDR2 SFDVKD. With V trimmed by 5 bases and J by 0 bases, 3 bases remained unmatched. CDR3 residues: CATSGSGDSTDTQYF. The CDR3 DNA is TGTGCCACCAGTGGTAGCGGGGATAGCACAGATACGCAGTATTTT.

This clonotype appeared a few times. CDR3 DNA sequence: TGTGCCAGCAGCATACAGGGGGCGGATTGGAATGAGCAGTTCTTC. It is translated as CASSIQGADWNEQFF. The chain couples TRBV7-9 to TRBJ2-1; 9 positions match TRBD1. The V and J ends lost 5 bases and 7 bases, in that order; junction bases with no gene match: 9. This CDR3 contains 15 residues. CDR1 SEHNR and CDR2 FQNEAQ come from the germline V gene (reference sequence).

A few counts support this clonotype. The V and J genes are TRBV29-1 and TRBJ2-7; D possibly uses TRBD1 or TRBD2 (6 bases each). Trimming removed 4 bases at V and 1 base at J, with 11 bases between. CDR1 SQVTM and CDR2 ANQGSEA come from the germline V gene. This CDR3 is built from 13 residues. In DNA, the CDR3 is TGCAGCGTTGGAAAAGGGGGGTCCTACGAGCAGTACTTC. As protein: CSVGKGGSYEQYF.

The gene calls are TRBV12-3 or TRBV12-4 and TRBJ2-7, with TRBD1 matching over 8 bases. V gave up 1 base and J gave up 4 bases; unmatched junction bases: 6. The CDR3 extends over 15 amino acids. CDR3 sequence (DNA): TGTGCCAGCAGTTTAGGGCAGGGGGCGCGGTACGAGCAGTACTTC. Amino acids: CASSLGQGARYEQYF.